This T cell receptor (beta chain) was captured in a study of a mutant IDH1 vaccine in newly diagnosed glioma. Looking at the study overall: Earlier treatment was radiotherapy, temozolomide, or both, with most getting both. Study conclusions and caveats: It was approximately 92% of patients that developed vaccine-induced immune responses.

Trimming removed 6 bases from V and 0 bases from J; junction bases left unmatched: 5. This CDR3 is 16 amino acids long. Germline V gene sequence: CDR1 MRHNA, CDR2 SNTAGT. Time point described: baseline, week 1 (first vaccination visit). Treatment in this sample: pre-vaccination baseline after standard-of-care therapy. For this clone: Antigen: not known.

Profiled with immunoSEQ multiplex PCR; TCRdb holds only in-frame clones, not every one. The sample holds 95,000 to 100,000 clones, 70% to 90% seen once. This sequence originates from a woman aged 45 to 65 with glioma. The specimen comprised PBMCs, sampled from a glioma patient treated with radiotherapy, temozolomide or both. This rearrangement joins TRBV6-4 to TRBJ2-1, with 10 bases lining up with TRBD2. The CDR3 DNA sequence: TGTGCCAGCAGCCCCTTAGCGGGAGGCTCCTACAATGAGCAGTTCTTC. Protein product: CASSPLAGGSYNEQFF.